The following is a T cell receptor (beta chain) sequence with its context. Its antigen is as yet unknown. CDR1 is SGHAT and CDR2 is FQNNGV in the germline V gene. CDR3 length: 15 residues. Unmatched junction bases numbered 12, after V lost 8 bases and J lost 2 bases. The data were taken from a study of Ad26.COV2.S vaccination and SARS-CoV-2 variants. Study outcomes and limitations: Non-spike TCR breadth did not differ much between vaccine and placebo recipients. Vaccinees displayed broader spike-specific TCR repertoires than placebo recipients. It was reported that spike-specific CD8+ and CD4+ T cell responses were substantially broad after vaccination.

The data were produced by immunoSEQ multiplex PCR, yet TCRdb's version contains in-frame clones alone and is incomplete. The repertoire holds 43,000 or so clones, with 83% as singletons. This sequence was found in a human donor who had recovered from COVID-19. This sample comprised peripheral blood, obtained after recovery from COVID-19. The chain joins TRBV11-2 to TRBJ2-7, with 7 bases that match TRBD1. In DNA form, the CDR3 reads TGTGCCAGCTGTATCACCGATACAGGGGCCTACGAGCAGTACTTC. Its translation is CASCITDTGAYEQYF. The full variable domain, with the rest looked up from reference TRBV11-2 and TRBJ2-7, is EAGVAQSPRYKIIEKRQSVAFWCNPISGHATLYWYQQILGQGPKLLIQFQNNGVVDDSQLPKDRFSAERLKGVDSTLKIQPAKLEDSAVYLCASCITDTGAYEQYFGPGTRLTVT.